The present entry profiles one T cell receptor beta chain with its context. These data belong to a study of shared clonotypes between healthy human individuals. Produced via immunoSEQ multiplex PCR; TCRdb's table is partial and in-frame only. The repertoire has over a million clones, approximately 98.5% of them found once; the top ten carry 0.3% to 0.45%. The origin of this receptor is a man aged 25 to 45 in good health. The source material was naive CD4+ T cells sorted from blood. Subset denoted: CD45RA+ positively selected.

The CDR3 is CASSVWTGNTIYF. DNA for the CDR3: TGTGCCAGCAGCGTATGGACGGGCAACACCATATATTTT. The chain links TRBV9 to TRBJ1-3; D uncertain. The CDR3 covers 13 residues. Trimming took off 1 base at V and 7 bases at J, with 9 bases between the two ends. The germline gives CDR1 SGDLS, CDR2 YYNGEE.